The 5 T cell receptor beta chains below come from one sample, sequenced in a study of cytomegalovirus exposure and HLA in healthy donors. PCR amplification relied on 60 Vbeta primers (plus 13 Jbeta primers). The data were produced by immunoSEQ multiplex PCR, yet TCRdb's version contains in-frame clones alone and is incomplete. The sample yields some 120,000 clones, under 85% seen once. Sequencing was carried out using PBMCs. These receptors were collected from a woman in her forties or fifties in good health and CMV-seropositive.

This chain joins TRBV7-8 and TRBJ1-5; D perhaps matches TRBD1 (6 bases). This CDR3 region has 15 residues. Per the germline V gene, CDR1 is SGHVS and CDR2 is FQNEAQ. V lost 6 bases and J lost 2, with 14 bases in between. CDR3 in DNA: TGTGCCAGCAGTCCCGAAGGGGGGGGCAATCAGCCCCAGCATTTT. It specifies CASSPEGGGNQPQHF.

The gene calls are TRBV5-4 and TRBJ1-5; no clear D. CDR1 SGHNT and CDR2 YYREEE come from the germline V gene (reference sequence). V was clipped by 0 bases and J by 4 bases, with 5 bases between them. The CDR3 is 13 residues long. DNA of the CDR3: TGTGCCAGCAGCTTGGAACTAAATCAGCCCCAGCATTTT. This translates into CASSLELNQPQHF.

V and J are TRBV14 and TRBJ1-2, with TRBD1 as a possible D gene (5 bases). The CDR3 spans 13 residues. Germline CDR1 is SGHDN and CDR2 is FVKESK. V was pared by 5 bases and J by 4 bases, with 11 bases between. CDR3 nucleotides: TGTGCCAGCAGCTTGGGGACTTTCTATGGCTACACCTTC. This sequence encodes CASSLGTFYGYTF.

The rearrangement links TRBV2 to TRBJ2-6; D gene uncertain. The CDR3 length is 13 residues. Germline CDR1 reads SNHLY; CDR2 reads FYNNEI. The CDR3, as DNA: TGTGCTAACACCGACTCTGGGGCCAACGTCCTGACTTTC. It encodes CANTDSGANVLTF.

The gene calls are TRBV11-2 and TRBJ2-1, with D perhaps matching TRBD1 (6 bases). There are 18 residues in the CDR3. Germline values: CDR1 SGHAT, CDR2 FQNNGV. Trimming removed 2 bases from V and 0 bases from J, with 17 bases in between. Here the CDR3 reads CASSLRGLGGSSYNEQFF. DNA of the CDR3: TGTGCCAGCAGCTTAAGGGGGTTGGGCGGAAGCTCCTACAATGAGCAGTTCTTC.